This TCR beta chain appears in the sequencing data of a study of shared clonotypes between healthy human individuals. V shed 0 bases and J 1 base; nucleotides not matched to a gene: 0. CDR3 length: 15 residues. From germline, CDR1 is MNHNY and CDR2 SVGAGI (reference sequence). TCRdb keeps only in-frame clones here, not all; method: immunoSEQ multiplex PCR. The sample holds approximately 2.1 million clones; roughly 93% are singletons and the top ten take roughly 0.36%. Details on this clone: This sample includes further DNA sequences coding for the same CDR3.

Sequencing used naive CD4+ T cells from PBMCs. Subset indicated: CD45RA+ positively selected. The sequence was obtained from a man younger than 35 in good health. Some clones in this sample may be carry-over from other donors' samples. The J gene is TRBJ1-1, the V gene TRBV6-6, with 9 bases identical to TRBD1. CDR3: CASSYSGQGNTEAFF. For the CDR3, the DNA is TGTGCCAGCAGTTACTCGGGACAGGGGAACACTGAAGCTTTCTTT.